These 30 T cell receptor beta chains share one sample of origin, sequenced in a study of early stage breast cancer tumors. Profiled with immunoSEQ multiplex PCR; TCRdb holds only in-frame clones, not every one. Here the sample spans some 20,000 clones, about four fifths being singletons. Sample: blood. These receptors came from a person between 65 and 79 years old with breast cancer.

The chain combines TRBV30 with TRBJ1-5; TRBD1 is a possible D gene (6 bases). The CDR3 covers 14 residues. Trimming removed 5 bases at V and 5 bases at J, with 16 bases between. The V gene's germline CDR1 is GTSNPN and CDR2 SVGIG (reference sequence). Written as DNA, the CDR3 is TGTGCCTGGTCTAAAACAGGGTTGTATCAGCCCCAGCATTTT. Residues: CAWSKTGLYQPQHF.

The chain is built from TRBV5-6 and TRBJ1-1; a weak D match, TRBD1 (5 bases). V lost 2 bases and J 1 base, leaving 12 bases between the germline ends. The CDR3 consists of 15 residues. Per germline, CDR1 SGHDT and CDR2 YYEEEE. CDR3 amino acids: CASSFQGARNTEAFF. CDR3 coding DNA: TGTGCCAGCAGCTTCCAGGGCGCCCGGAACACTGAAGCTTTCTTT. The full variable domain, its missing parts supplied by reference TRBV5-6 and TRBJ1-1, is DAGVTQSPTHLIKTRGQQVTLRCSPKSGHDTVSWYQQALGQGPQFIFQYYEEEERQRGNFPDRFSGHQFPNYSSELNVNALLLGDSALYLCASSFQGARNTEAFFGQGTRLTVV.

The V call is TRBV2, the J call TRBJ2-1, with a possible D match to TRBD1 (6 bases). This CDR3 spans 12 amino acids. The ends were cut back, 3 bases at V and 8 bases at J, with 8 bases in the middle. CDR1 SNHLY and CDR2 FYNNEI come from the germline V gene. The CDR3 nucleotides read TGTGCCAGCAGTGATTCAGGGGATGAGCAGTTCTTC. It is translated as CASSDSGDEQFF. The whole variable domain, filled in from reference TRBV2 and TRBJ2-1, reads EPEVTQTPSHQVTQMGQEVILRCVPISNHLYFYWYRQILGQKVEFLVSFYNNEISEKSEIFDDQFSVERPDGSNFTLKIRSTKLEDSAMYFCASSDSGDEQFFGPGTRLTVL.

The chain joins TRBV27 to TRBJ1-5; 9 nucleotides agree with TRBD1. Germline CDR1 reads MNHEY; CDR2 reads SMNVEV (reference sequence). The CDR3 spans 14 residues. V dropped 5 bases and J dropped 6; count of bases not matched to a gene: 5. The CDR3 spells CASSPGTGTQPQHF. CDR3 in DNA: TGTGCCAGCAGTCCAGGGACAGGGACTCAGCCCCAGCATTTT.

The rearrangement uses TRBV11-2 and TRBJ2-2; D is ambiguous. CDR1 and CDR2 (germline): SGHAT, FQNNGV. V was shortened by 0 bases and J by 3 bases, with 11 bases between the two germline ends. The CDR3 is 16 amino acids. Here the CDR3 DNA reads TGTGCCAGCAGCTTAGAGGTCGCGTTCCACACCGGGGAGCTGTTTTTT. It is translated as CASSLEVAFHTGELFF. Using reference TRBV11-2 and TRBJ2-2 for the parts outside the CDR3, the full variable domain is EAGVAQSPRYKIIEKRQSVAFWCNPISGHATLYWYQQILGQGPKLLIQFQNNGVVDDSQLPKDRFSAERLKGVDSTLKIQPAKLEDSAVYLCASSLEVAFHTGELFFGEGSRLTVL.

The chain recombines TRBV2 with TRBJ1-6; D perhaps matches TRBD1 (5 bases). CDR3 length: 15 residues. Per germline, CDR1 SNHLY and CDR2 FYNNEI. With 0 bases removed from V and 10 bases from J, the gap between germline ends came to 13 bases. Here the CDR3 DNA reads TGTGCCAGCAGTGAAGCCCCGACAGTGTCCTCACCCCTCCACTTT. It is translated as CASSEAPTVSSPLHF.

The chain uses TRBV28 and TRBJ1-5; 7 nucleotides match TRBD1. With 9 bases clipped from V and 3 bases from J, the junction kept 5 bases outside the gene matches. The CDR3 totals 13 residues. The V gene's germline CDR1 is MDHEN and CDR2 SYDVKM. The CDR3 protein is CASLDRVNQPQHF. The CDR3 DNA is TGTGCCAGTCTTGACAGGGTCAATCAGCCCCAGCATTTT.

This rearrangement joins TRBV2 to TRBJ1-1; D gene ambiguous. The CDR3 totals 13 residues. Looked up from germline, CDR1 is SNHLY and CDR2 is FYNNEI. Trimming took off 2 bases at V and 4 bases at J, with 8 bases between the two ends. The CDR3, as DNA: TGTGCCAGCAGTGAACGTCGGGTCACTGAAGCTTTCTTT. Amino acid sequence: CASSERRVTEAFF.

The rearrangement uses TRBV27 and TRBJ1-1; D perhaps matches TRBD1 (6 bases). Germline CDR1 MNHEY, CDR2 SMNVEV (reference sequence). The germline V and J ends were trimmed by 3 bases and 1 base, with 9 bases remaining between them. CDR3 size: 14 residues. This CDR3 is CASSLSTGNTEAFF. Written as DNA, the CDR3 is TGTGCCAGCAGTTTGTCGACAGGGAACACTGAAGCTTTCTTT.

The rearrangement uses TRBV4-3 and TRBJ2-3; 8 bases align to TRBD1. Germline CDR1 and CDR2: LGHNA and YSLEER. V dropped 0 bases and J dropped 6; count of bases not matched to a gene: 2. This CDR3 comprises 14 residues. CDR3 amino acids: CASSQDQGADTQYF. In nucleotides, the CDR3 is TGCGCCAGCAGCCAAGATCAGGGGGCGGATACGCAGTATTTT.

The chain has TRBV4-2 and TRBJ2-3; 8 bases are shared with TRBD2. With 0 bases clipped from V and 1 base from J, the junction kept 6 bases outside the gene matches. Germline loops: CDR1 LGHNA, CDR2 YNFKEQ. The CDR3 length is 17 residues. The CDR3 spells CASSQDPSGSGTDTQYF. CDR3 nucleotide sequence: TGTGCCAGCAGCCAAGATCCTAGCGGGTCGGGCACAGATACGCAGTATTTT.

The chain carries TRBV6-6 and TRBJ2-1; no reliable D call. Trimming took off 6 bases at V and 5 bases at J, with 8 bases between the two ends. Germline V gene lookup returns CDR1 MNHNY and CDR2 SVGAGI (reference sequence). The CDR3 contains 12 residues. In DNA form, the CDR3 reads TGTGCCAGCAGAAGCAGGAACAATGAGCAGTTCTTC. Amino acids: CASRSRNNEQFF.

CDR3 nucleotides: TGCGCCAGCAGCCACCAAGGGGACAGGGGCCATGAGCAGTTCTTC. Residues: CASSHQGDRGHEQFF. The chain uses TRBV4-1 and TRBJ2-1; 10 bases agree with TRBD1. V shed 3 bases, J shed 8 bases, and the junction held 7 bases outside the gene matches. The germline gives CDR1 MGHRA, CDR2 YSYEKL. The CDR3 totals 15 residues.

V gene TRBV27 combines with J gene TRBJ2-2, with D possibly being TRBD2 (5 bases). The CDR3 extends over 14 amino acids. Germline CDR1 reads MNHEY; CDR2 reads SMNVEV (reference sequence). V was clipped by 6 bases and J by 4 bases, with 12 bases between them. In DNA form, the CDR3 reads TGTGCCAGCAGATCGTCCCGGGGCACCGGGGAGCTGTTTTTT. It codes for CASRSSRGTGELFF.

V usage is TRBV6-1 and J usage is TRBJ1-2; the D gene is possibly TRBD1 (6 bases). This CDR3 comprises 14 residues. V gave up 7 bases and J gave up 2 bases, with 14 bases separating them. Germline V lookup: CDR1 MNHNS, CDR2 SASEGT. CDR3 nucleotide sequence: TGTGCCAGCATCCTTACAGGGCTGAACTATGGCTACACCTTC. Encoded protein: CASILTGLNYGYTF.

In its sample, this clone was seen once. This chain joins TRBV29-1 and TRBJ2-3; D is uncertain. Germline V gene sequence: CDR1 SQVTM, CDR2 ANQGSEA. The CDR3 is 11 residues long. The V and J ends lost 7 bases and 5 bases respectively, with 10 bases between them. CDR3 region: CSGQSGDTQYF. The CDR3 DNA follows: TGCAGCGGCCAATCAGGAGATACGCAGTATTTT.

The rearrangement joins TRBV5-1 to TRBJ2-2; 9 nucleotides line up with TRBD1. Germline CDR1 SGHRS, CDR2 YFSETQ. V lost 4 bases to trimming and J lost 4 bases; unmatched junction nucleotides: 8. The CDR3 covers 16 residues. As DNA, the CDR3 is TGCGCCAGCAGCATGACCGGGACAGGGACCACCGGGGAGCTGTTTTTT. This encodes CASSMTGTGTTGELFF.

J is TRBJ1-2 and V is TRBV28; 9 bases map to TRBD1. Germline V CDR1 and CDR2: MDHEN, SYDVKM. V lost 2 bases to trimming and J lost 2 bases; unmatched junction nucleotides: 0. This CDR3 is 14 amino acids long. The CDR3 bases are TGTGCCAGCAGTTTAGGACAGGGGAACTATGGCTACACCTTC. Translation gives CASSLGQGNYGYTF.

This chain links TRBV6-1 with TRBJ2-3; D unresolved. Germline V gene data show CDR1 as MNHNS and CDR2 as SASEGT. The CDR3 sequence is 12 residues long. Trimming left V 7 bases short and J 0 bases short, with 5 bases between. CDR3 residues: CASTMSTDTQYF. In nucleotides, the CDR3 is TGTGCCAGCACCATGAGCACAGATACGCAGTATTTT.

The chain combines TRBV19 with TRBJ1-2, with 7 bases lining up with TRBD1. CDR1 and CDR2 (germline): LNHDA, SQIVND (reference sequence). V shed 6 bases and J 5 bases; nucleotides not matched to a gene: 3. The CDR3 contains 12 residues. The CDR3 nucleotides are TGTGCCAGTAGCCTACAGGGGTATGGCTACACCTTC. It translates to CASSLQGYGYTF.

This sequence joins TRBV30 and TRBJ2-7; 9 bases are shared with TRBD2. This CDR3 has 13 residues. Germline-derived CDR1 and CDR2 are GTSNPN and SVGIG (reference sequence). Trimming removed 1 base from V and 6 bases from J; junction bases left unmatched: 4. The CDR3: CAWSDLAGTEQYF. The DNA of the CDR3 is TGTGCCTGGAGTGATCTAGCGGGGACCGAGCAGTACTTC.

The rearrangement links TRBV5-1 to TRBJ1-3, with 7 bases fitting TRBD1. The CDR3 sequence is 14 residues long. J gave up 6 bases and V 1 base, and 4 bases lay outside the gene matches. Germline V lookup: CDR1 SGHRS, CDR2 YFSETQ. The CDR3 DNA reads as TGCGCCAGCAGCTTGTCAGACAGGGCAAACACCATATATTTT. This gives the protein CASSLSDRANTIYF.

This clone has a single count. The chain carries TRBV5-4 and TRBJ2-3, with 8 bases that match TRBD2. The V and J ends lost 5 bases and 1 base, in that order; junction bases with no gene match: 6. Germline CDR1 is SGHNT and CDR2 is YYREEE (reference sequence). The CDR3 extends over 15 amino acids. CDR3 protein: CASSLGGAGTDTQYF. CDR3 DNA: TGTGCCAGCAGTCTCGGGGGGGCAGGCACAGATACGCAGTATTTT.

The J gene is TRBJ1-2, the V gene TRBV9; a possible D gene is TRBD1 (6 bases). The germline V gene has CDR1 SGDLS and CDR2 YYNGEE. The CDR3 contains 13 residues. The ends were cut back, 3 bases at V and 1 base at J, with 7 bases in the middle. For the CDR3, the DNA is TGTGCCAGCAGCGAGGGGGTTAACTATGGCTACACCTTC. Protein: CASSEGVNYGYTF.

CDR3 bases: TGTGCCAGCAGCTCCAGCGGGGGGGCCTATGATACGCAGTATTTT. Its protein is CASSSSGGAYDTQYF. V is TRBV11-3 and J is TRBJ2-3; 10 bases align to TRBD2. From germline, CDR1 is SGHNT and CDR2 YENEEA. The CDR3 is made up of 15 amino acids. The V segment lost 4 bases and the J segment 6 bases; nucleotides outside the gene matches: 7. Full variable domain (remainder filled in from reference TRBV11-3 and TRBJ2-3): EAGVVQSPRYKIIEKKQPVAFWCNPISGHNTLYWYLQNLGQGPELLIRYENEEAVDDSQLPKDRFSAERLKGVDSTLKIQPAELGDSAVYLCASSSSGGAYDTQYFGPGTRLTVL.

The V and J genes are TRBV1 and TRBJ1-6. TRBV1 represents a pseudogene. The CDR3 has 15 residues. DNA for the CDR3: TGCACCAGCAGCCAAGAGGGGACGGGGGATTCACCCCTCCACTTT. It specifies CTSSQEGTGDSPLHF.

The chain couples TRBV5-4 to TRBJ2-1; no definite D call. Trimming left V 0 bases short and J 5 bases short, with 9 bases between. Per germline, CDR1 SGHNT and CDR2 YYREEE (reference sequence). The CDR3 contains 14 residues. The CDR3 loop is CASSLGLLNNEQFF. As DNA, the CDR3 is TGTGCCAGCAGCTTGGGTCTTTTAAACAATGAGCAGTTCTTC.

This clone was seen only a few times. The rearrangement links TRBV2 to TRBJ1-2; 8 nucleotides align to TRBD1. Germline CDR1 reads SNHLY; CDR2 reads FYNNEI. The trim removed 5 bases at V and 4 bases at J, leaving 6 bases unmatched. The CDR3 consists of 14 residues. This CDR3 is CASSPGQGGYGYTF. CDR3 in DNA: TGTGCCAGCAGTCCTGGACAGGGAGGCTATGGCTACACCTTC.

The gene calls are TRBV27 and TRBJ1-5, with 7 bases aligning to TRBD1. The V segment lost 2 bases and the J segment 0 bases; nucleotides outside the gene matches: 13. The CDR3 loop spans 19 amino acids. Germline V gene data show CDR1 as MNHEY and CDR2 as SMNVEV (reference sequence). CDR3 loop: CASSLISSPGQHSNQPQHF. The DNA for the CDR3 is TGTGCCAGCAGTTTAATTTCATCGCCGGGACAGCATAGCAATCAGCCCCAGCATTTT.

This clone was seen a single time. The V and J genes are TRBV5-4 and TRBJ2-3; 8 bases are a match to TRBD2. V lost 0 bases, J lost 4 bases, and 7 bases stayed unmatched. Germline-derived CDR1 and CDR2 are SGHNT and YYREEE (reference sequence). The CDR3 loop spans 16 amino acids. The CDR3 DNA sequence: TGTGCCAGCAGCTTGGGGAGCGGGGGAACGGCAGATACGCAGTATTTT. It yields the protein CASSLGSGGTADTQYF.